The 21 T cell receptor beta chains given below trace back to one sample, sequenced in a study of blood T cell repertoires in COVID-19. TCRdb's copy holds only in-frame clones and misses some; the assay was immunoSEQ multiplex PCR. The table has approximately 90,000 clones, 65% to 85% seen once; the top ten hold roughly 23%. Sequencing was carried out using peripheral blood. These receptors came from a man of 80 years or more with active or convalescent COVID-19.

This rearrangement joins TRBV5-4 to TRBJ1-2; TRBD1 agrees at 10 bases. V lost 2 bases, J lost 7 bases, and 14 bases stayed unmatched. The CDR3 contains 17 residues. CDR1 and CDR2 (germline): SGHNT, YYREEE (reference sequence). The CDR3 DNA sequence: TGTGCCAGCAGCTTATTGGACAGGGGGGTTAGAGTAGGTGGCTACACCTTC. Amino acids: CASSLLDRGVRVGGYTF.

This clone occurred a few times. The chain is built from TRBV3-1 (or the pseudogene TRBV3-2) and TRBJ2-1, with 9 positions matching TRBD2. Trimming at V came to 6 bases and at J to 4 bases, leaving 7 bases not matched to a gene. CDR1 is LGHDT, CDR2 YNNKEL, per germline (reference sequence). This CDR3 has 15 residues. In DNA, the CDR3 is TGTGCCAGCAGACCCCTAGCGGGGACTTACAATGAGCAGTTCTTC. It codes for CASRPLAGTYNEQFF.

The chain couples TRBV27 to TRBJ1-4, with 8 nucleotides matching TRBD1. Trimming removed 7 bases from V and 7 bases from J; junction bases left unmatched: 8. The CDR3 has 14 amino acids. Germline CDR1 reads MNHEY; CDR2 reads SMNVEV (reference sequence). CDR3 amino acids: CASTRTGTGEKLFF. In nucleotides, the CDR3 is TGTGCCAGCACCCGGACAGGGACGGGTGAAAAACTGTTTTTT.

The gene calls are TRBV7-6 and TRBJ2-5; 7 nucleotides match TRBD1. V shed 4 bases, J shed 3 bases, and the junction held 8 bases outside the gene matches. Per germline, CDR1 SGHVS and CDR2 FNYEAQ. The CDR3 spans 15 residues. The DNA of the CDR3 is TGTGCCAGCAGCTCGGGACAGATAGAGGAAGAGACCCAGTACTTC. This codes for CASSSGQIEEETQYF.

This chain uses TRBV7-2 with TRBJ2-1; 12 bases align to TRBD2. Germline values: CDR1 SGHTA, CDR2 FQGNSA. CDR3 size: 15 residues. J gave up 7 bases and V 3 bases, and 4 bases lay outside the gene matches. The CDR3 bases are TGTGCCAGCAGCTTTTCAACTAGCGGGGGGAATGAGCAGTTCTTC. Translating gives CASSFSTSGGNEQFF.

The chain is built from TRBV5-1 and TRBJ2-5, with 9 positions matching TRBD1. V trimming: 4 bases; J trimming: 5 bases; junction bases outside the gene matches: 12. This CDR3 region has 16 residues. Per the germline V gene, CDR1 is SGHRS and CDR2 is YFSETQ. The CDR3 sequence is CASSQTGGGRRETQYF. CDR3 DNA: TGCGCCAGCAGCCAGACAGGGGGAGGACGCAGGGAGACCCAGTACTTC.

The chain employs TRBV5-1 and TRBJ1-2; no clear D gene. The CDR3 covers 14 residues. The germline gives CDR1 SGHRS, CDR2 YFSETQ. Trimming removed 6 bases from V and 8 bases from J, with 20 bases in between. CDR3 sequence: CASTSTIASRGYTF. CDR3 DNA: TGCGCCAGCACTTCCACGATCGCCTCGAGAGGCTACACCTTC. The complete variable domain, with remaining parts taken from reference TRBV5-1 and TRBJ1-2, reads KAGVTQTPRYLIKTRGQQVTLSCSPISGHRSVSWYQQTPGQGLQFLFEYFSETQRNKGNFPGRFSGRQFSNSRSEMNVSTLELGDSALYLCASTSTIASRGYTFGSGTRLTVV.

The rearrangement links TRBV27 to TRBJ1-1; possibly TRBD1 for D (5 bases). V gave up 9 bases and J gave up 1 base, with 12 bases separating them. CDR1 and CDR2 from the germline V gene are MNHEY and SMNVEV (reference sequence). The CDR3 has 13 residues. The CDR3 protein is CASSDTWNTEAFF. CDR3 coding DNA: TGTGCCAGTTCGGACACGTGGAACACTGAAGCTTTCTTT.

The chain is built from TRBV19 and TRBJ1-2; 8 nucleotides match TRBD1. The CDR3 has 15 residues. Germline trimming cut 6 bases from V and 8 bases from J; bases unmatched to any gene: 14. Germline CDR1 is LNHDA and CDR2 is SQIVND (reference sequence). Here the CDR3 reads CASRTRGQARGGYTF. In DNA, the CDR3 is TGTGCCAGTAGAACCAGGGGGCAGGCTCGTGGAGGCTACACCTTC.

The chain employs TRBV13 and TRBJ1-3, with TRBD1 identical over 8 bases. Germline V CDR1 and CDR2: PRHDT, FYEKMQ (reference sequence). The junction had 3 bases not matched to a gene; V was cut back by 5 bases and J by 0 bases. The CDR3 spans 15 residues. The CDR3 protein is CASSRQGPSGNTIYF. CDR3 bases: TGTGCCAGCAGCAGACAGGGGCCCTCTGGAAACACCATATATTTT.

The CDR3 coding sequence is TGCGCCAGCAGCCTGACAGGATTTGCAACTAATGAAAAACTGTTTTTT. Translated: CASSLTGFATNEKLFF. The chain has TRBV5-1 and TRBJ1-4, with a weak D call TRBD1 (6 bases). The CDR3 is made up of 16 amino acids. Per germline, CDR1 SGHRS and CDR2 YFSETQ. V dropped 4 bases and J dropped 0 bases, with 13 bases sitting between them.

The J gene is TRBJ2-1, the V gene TRBV4-1; 12 nucleotides agree with TRBD2. The CDR3 totals 15 residues. Germline V gene data show CDR1 as MGHRA and CDR2 as YSYEKL. V dropped 2 bases and J dropped 9; count of bases not matched to a gene: 5. Written as DNA, the CDR3 is TGCGCCAGCAGCCAAACTAGCGGGGGGCCGAGTGAGCAGTTCTTC. Translated, it gives CASSQTSGGPSEQFF.

This chain connects TRBV7-9 to TRBJ2-3; D not resolved. The CDR3 extends over 15 amino acids. Trimming took 0 bases from V and 6 from J, leaving 13 bases between them. In germline, CDR1 is SEHNR, CDR2 FQNEAQ (reference sequence). CDR3 nucleotide sequence: TGTGCCAGCAGCTTAGCGCTAGACGTGCTGGATACGCAGTATTTT. Encoded protein: CASSLALDVLDTQYF.

V is TRBV9 and J is TRBJ1-2; D is unclear. Trimming shortened V by 4 bases and J by 7 bases, and 14 bases separated the two germline ends. In germline, CDR1 is SGDLS, CDR2 YYNGEE. The CDR3 runs to 13 residues. The CDR3 DNA follows: TGTGCCAGCAGCCCCTCGGACTTGTCTGGCTACACCTTC. It codes for CASSPSDLSGYTF.

This clone was recorded a few times. This chain joins TRBV7-9 and TRBJ1-2; 8 bases agree with TRBD1. This CDR3 is built from 16 residues. The V and J ends lost 1 base and 0 bases, in that order; junction bases with no gene match: 4. CDR1 is SEHNR, CDR2 FQNEAQ, per germline (reference sequence). The CDR3 sequence is CASSLGGTGSNYGYTF. The CDR3, as DNA: TGTGCCAGCAGCTTAGGGGGGACAGGCTCTAACTATGGCTACACCTTC.

The CDR3 loop reads CASSLRENTIYF. Written as DNA, the CDR3 is TGTGCCAGCAGTTTAAGGGAGAACACCATATATTTT. This chain uses TRBV28 with TRBJ1-3, with D hard to call. CDR1 MDHEN and CDR2 SYDVKM come from the germline V gene. CDR3 length: 12 residues. V was shortened by 2 bases and J by 7 bases, with 6 bases between the two germline ends.

This clone was seen a handful of times. The chain has TRBV29-1 and TRBJ1-1, with D perhaps matching TRBD1 (6 bases). Trimming shortened V by 4 bases and J by 4 bases, and 13 bases separated the two germline ends. CDR3 length: 13 amino acids. Germline assignment: CDR1 SQVTM and CDR2 ANQGSEA. CDR3 DNA sequence: TGCAGCGTTGGGCGCGGGGGCTCCACTGAAGCTTTCTTT. This gives the protein CSVGRGGSTEAFF. The variable domain in full, completed from reference TRBV29-1 and TRBJ1-1, reads SAVISQKPSRDICQRGTSLTIQCQVDSQVTMMFWYRQQPGQSLTLIATANQGSEATYESGFVIDKFPISRPNLTFSTLTVSNMSPEDSSIYLCSVGRGGSTEAFFGQGTRLTVV.

The CDR3 DNA sequence: TGTGCCAGTAGTCGGGACAGGGAGAACACTGAAGCTTTCTTT. Its translation: CASSRDRENTEAFF. V usage is TRBV19 and J usage is TRBJ1-1, with 9 bases identical to TRBD1. V shed 5 bases and J 1 base; nucleotides not matched to a gene: 2. Germline-derived CDR1 and CDR2 are LNHDA and SQIVND (reference sequence). The CDR3 is 14 amino acids.

Here the CDR3 reads CASSYPGGLETQYF. CDR3 bases: TGTGCCAGCAGTTACCCAGGTGGGCTGGAGACCCAGTACTTC. This chain links TRBV6-6 with TRBJ2-5; unclear D gene. V was clipped by 2 bases and J by 5 bases, with 12 bases between them. Germline CDR1 reads MNHNY; CDR2 reads SVGAGI (reference sequence). This CDR3 has 14 residues.

This chain uses TRBV5-8 with TRBJ2-2; D unresolved. This CDR3 is built from 14 residues. Germline assignment: CDR1 SGHTS and CDR2 YDEGEE. V was clipped by 4 bases and J by 1 base, with 8 bases between them. As DNA, the CDR3 is TGTGCCAGCAGCGTAAACAGGAACACCGGGGAGCTGTTTTTT. Translated, it gives CASSVNRNTGELFF.

V and J are TRBV27 and TRBJ2-2, with 9 bases lining up with TRBD1. CDR3 length: 20 amino acids. Germline CDR1 and CDR2: MNHEY and SMNVEV (reference sequence). V lost 7 bases to trimming and J lost 7 bases; unmatched junction nucleotides: 25. Here the CDR3 DNA reads TGTGCCAGCACCCTACGGGGGGACAGGGCCTGGGTAGAGCCACACGGGGAGCTGTTTTTT. Encoded protein: CASTLRGDRAWVEPHGELFF.